This TCR beta chain was retrieved from a study of control samples from healthy donors and cancer patients. Assay: immunoSEQ multiplex PCR; the TCRdb copy retains only in-frame clones and omits some. The table records around 100,000 clones, more than 75% of them present only once. The germline V and J ends were trimmed by 7 bases and 0 bases, with 18 bases remaining between them. CDR1 is SNHLY, CDR2 FYNNEI, per germline. This CDR3 contains 17 residues. This clone has a single count. The sample was blood. This clonotype was sampled from a woman between 50 and 59 years old in good health. This chain links TRBV2 with TRBJ2-2; maybe TRBD2 (5 bases). In nucleotides, the CDR3 is TGTGCCAGCAAAAAATTGGACTTGTTCGCGAACACCGGGGAGCTGTTTTTT. The encoded protein is CASKKLDLFANTGELFF.